These 5 T cell receptor beta chains originate from one sample sequenced in a study of blood T cell repertoires in COVID-19 (dated by TCRdb to the early 2020s). Library preparation employed the immunoSEQ multiplex PCR assay. This is the immuneACCESS table as TCRdb keeps it, with only in-frame sequences that have V and J called. A part of the clones is gone; compared with another copy, unresolved V genes explain less than half, and the rest is unexplained. The sample yields about 170,000 clones; more than 70% were counted once. Roughly 1.9% of the sample is taken by the ten largest. What was sequenced was peripheral blood. The origin of the receptors is a man aged 50 to 59 who had recovered from COVID-19.

Details on this clone: Additional DNA sequences in this sample encode the identical CDR3. The chain uses TRBV10-3 and TRBJ1-2; 8 nucleotides line up with TRBD1. There are 13 residues in the CDR3. V shed 3 bases, J shed 4 bases, and the junction held 1 base outside the gene matches. CDR1 is ENHRY and CDR2 is SYGVKD in the germline V gene. CDR3: CAISEGQGYGYTF. As DNA, the CDR3 is TGTGCCATCAGTGAAGGACAGGGCTATGGCTACACCTTC.

This clone was seen only a few times. V is TRBV7-8 and J is TRBJ1-1; D unresolved. There are 14 residues in the CDR3. Germline CDR1 reads SGHVS; CDR2 reads FQNEAQ. V was trimmed by 5 bases and J by 0 bases, leaving 10 bases between them. Here the CDR3 reads CASSQRHMNTEAFF. CDR3 nucleotide sequence: TGTGCCAGCAGCCAGAGACATATGAACACTGAAGCTTTCTTT.

This chain links TRBV9 with TRBJ1-3; 7 nucleotides align to TRBD1. The germline CDR1 and CDR2 sequences are SGDLS and YYNGEE. The V and J ends lost 3 bases and 0 bases, in that order; junction bases with no gene match: 6. The CDR3 covers 16 residues. CDR3 sequence (DNA): TGTGCCAGCAGCGGGCGACAGGGCAACTCTGGAAACACCATATATTTT. This gives the protein CASSGRQGNSGNTIYF.

V usage is TRBV5-1 and J usage is TRBJ2-3; the match to TRBD2 covers 9 bases. The CDR3 sequence is 16 residues long. From germline, CDR1 is SGHRS and CDR2 YFSETQ. V lost 4 bases, J lost 0 bases, and 6 bases stayed unmatched. The DNA for the CDR3 is TGCGCCAGCAGCCCCGGGACTAGCTTTAGCACAGATACGCAGTATTTT. Translated: CASSPGTSFSTDTQYF.

This clone came up once. The V call is TRBV18, the J call TRBJ2-6; no firm D call. V lost 6 bases and J lost 0, with 9 bases in between. The CDR3 sequence is 15 residues long. Germline assignment: CDR1 KGHSH and CDR2 LQKENI. The CDR3 coding sequence is TGTGCCAGCTCGGCCCTCTCCTCTGGGGCCAACGTCCTGACTTTC. It codes for CASSALSSGANVLTF.